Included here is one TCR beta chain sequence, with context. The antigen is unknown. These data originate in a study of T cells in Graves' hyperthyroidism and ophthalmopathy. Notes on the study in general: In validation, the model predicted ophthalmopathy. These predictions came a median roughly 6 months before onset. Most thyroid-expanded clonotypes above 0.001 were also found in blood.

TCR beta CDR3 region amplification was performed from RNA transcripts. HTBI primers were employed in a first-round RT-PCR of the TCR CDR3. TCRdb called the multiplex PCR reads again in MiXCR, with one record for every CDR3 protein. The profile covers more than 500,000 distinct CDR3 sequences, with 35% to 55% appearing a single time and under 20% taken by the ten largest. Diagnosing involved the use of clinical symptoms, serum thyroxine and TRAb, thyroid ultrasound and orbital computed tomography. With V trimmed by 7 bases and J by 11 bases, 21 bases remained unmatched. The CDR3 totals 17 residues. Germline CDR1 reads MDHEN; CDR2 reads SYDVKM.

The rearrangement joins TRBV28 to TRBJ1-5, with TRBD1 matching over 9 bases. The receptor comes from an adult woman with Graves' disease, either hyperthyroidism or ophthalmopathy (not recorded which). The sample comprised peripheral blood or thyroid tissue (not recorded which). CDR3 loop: CASTLGRDRAFGLAQHF. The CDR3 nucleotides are TGTGCCAGCACCCTGGGGCGGGACAGGGCCTTTGGTTTGGCCCAGCATTTT.